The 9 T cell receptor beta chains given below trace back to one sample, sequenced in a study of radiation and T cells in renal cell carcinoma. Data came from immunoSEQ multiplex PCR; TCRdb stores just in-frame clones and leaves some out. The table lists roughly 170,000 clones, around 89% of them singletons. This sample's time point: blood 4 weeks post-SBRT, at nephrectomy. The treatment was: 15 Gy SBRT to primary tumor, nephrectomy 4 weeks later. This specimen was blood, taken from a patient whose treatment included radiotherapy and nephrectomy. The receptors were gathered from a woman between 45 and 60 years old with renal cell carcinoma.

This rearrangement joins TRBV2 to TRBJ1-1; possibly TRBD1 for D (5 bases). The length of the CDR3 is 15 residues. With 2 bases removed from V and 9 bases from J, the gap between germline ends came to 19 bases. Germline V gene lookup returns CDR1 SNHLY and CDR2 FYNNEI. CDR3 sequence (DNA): TGTGCCAGCAGTGAATACGGGGGAGAAGTTGGGCAAGCTTTCTTT. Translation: CASSEYGGEVGQAFF.

CDR3 DNA: TGTGCCAGCCGACCGGCTGCGGGGGTGGAGACCCAGTACTTC. It specifies CASRPAAGVETQYF. This chain connects TRBV7-2 to TRBJ2-5, with TRBD2 matching over 7 bases. Germline assignment: CDR1 SGHTA and CDR2 FQGNSA. This CDR3 has 14 residues. V was clipped by 8 bases and J by 5 bases; unmatched bases: 11.

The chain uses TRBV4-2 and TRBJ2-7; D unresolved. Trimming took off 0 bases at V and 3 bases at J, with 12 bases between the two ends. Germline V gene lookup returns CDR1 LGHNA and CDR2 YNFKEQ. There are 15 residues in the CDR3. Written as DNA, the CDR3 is TGTGCCAGCAGCCAAGATCTTAACCCAAGCTACGAGCAGTACTTC. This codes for CASSQDLNPSYEQYF.

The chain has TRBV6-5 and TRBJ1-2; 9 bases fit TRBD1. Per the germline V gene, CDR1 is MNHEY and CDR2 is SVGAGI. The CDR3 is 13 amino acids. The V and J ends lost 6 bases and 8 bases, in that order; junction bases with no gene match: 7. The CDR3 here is CASSRDRDLGYTF. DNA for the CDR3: TGTGCCAGCAGCCGGGACAGGGACCTCGGCTACACCTTC.

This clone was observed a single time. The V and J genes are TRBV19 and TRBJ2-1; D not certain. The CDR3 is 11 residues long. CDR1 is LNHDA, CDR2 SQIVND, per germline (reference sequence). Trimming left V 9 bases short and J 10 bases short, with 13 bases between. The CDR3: CASKYSGEQFF. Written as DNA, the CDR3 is TGTGCCAGCAAGTATAGTGGGGAGCAGTTCTTC.

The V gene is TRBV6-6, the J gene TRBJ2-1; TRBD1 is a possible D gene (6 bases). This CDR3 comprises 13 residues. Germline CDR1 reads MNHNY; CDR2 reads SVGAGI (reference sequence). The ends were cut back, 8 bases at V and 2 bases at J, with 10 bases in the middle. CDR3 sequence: CASGTLPYNEQFF. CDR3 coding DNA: TGTGCCAGCGGGACATTACCCTACAATGAGCAGTTCTTC.

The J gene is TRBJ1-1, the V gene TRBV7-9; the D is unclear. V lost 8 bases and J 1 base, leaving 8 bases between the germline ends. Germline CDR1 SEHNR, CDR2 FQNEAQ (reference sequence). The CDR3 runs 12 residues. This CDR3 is CASAAQNTEAFF. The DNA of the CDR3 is TGTGCCAGCGCGGCACAGAACACTGAAGCTTTCTTT.

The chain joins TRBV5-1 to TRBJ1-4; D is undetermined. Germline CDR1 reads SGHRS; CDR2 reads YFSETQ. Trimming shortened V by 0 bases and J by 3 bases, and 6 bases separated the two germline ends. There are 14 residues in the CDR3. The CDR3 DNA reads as TGCGCCAGCAGCTTGGGGGTTTCTAATGAAAAACTGTTTTTT. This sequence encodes CASSLGVSNEKLFF.

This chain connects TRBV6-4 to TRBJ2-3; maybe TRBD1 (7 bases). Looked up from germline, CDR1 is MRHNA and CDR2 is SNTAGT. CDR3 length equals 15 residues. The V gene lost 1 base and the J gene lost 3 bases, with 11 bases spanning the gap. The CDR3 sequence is CASSDWAGGTDTQYF. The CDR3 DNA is TGTGCCAGCAGTGACTGGGCAGGGGGGACAGATACGCAGTATTTT.